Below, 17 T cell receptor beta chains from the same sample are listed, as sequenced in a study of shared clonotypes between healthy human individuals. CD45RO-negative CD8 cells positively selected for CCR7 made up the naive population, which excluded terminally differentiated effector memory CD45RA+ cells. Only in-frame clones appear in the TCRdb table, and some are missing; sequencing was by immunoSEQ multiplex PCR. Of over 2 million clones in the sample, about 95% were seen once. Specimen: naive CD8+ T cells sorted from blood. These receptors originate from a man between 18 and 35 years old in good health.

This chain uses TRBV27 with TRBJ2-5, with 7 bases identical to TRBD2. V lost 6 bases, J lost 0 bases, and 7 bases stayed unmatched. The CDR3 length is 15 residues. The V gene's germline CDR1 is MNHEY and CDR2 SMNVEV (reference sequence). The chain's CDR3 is CASSLGGRYQETQYF. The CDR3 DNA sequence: TGTGCCAGCAGCTTAGGCGGGAGATACCAAGAGACCCAGTACTTC.

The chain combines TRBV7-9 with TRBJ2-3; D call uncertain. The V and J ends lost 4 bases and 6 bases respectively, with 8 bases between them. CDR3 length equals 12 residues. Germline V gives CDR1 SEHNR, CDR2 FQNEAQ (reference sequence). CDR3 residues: CASSSRMDTQYF. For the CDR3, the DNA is TGTGCCAGCAGCTCCAGAATGGATACGCAGTATTTT.

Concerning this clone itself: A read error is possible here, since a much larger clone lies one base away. The CDR3 coding sequence is TGTGCCAGCAGCCCCTCCTACAATGAGCAGTTCTTC. Its translation is CASSPSYNEQFF. The chain has TRBV27 and TRBJ2-1; D remains unclear. The V end lost 6 bases, the J end lost 0 bases, and 3 bases lay between the germline ends. This CDR3 has 12 residues. Per the germline V gene, CDR1 is MNHEY and CDR2 is SMNVEV (reference sequence).

The CDR3 is CASSPWTGDNEKLFF. The CDR3 bases are TGCGCCAGCAGCCCCTGGACAGGGGATAATGAAAAACTGTTTTTT. This chain links TRBV4-1 with TRBJ1-4, with 9 bases that match TRBD1. The CDR3 is 15 amino acids. CDR1 and CDR2 (germline): MGHRA, YSYEKL. V was clipped by 4 bases and J by 4 bases; unmatched bases: 4.

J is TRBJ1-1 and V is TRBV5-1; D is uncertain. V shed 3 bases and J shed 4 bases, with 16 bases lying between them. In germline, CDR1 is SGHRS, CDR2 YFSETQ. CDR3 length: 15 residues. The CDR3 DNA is TGCGCCAGCAGCTCGACCCGGGAGCGGCCCACTGAAGCTTTCTTT. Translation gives CASSSTRERPTEAFF.

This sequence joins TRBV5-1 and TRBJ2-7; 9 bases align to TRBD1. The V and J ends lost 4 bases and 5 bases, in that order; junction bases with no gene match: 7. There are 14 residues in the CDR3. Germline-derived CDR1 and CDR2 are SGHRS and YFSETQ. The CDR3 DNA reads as TGCGCCAGCAGCAAGACAGGGGGGTCCAACGAGCAGTACTTC. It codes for CASSKTGGSNEQYF.

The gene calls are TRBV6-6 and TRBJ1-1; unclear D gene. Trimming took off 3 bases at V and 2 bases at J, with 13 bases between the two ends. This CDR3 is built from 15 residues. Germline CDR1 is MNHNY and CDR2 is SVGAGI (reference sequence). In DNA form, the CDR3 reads TGTGCCAGCAGTTATTCCCCCGCCCTAAACACTGAAGCTTTCTTT. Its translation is CASSYSPALNTEAFF.

CDR3 nucleotides: TGTGCCAGCGGGGGGGGTGCCGCCGGAGAGACCCAGTACTTC. Its protein is CASGGGAAGETQYF. The chain employs TRBV7-8 and TRBJ2-5; 7 nucleotides line up with TRBD2. This CDR3 region has 14 residues. The ends lost 8 bases at V and 4 bases at J; junction bases unmatched: 10. The germline gives CDR1 SGHVS, CDR2 FQNEAQ.

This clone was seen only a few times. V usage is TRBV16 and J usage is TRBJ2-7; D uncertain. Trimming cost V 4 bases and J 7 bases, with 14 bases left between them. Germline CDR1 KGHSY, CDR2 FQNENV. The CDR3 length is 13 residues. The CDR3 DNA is TGTGCCAGCAGCCCGAGAGTTATGGGTGAGCAGTACTTC. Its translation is CASSPRVMGEQYF.

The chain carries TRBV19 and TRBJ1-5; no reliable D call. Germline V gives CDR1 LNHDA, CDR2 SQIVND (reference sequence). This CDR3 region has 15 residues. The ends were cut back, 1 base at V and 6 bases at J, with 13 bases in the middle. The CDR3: CASSIGPPGGQPQHF. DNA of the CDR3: TGTGCCAGTAGTATAGGACCCCCCGGCGGTCAGCCCCAGCATTTT.

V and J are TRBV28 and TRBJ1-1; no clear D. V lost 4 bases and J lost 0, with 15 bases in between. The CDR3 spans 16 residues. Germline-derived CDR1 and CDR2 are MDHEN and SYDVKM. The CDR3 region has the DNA TGTGCCAGCAGTTCCCCGACGGAGATTATGAACACTGAAGCTTTCTTT. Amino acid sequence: CASSSPTEIMNTEAFF.

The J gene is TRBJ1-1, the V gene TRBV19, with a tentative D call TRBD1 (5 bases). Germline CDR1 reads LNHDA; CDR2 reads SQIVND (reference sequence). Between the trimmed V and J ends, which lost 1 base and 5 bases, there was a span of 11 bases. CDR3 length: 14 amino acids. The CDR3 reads CASSIARAGTEAFF. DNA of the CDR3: TGTGCCAGTAGTATAGCCAGGGCAGGGACTGAAGCTTTCTTT.

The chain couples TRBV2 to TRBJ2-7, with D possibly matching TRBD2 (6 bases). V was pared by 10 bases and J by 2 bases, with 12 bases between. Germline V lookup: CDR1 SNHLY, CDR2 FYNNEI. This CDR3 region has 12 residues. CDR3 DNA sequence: TGTGCCATTCGGAGGGATACCTACGAGCAGTACTTC. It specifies CAIRRDTYEQYF.

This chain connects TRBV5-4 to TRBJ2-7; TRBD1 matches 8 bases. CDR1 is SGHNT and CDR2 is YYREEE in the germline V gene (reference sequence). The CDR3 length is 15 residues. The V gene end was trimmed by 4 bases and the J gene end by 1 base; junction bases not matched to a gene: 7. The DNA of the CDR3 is TGTGCCAGCAGCGTCGGACAGGGTAGATCCTACGAGCAGTACTTC. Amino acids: CASSVGQGRSYEQYF.

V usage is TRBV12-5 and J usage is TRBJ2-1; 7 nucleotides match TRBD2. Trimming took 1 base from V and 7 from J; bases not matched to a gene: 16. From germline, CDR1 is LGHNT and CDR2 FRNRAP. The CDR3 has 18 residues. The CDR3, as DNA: TGTGCTAGTGGTTTGGACGTAAGCGGGATACCGTGGGGGAATGAGCAGTTCTTC. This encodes CASGLDVSGIPWGNEQFF.

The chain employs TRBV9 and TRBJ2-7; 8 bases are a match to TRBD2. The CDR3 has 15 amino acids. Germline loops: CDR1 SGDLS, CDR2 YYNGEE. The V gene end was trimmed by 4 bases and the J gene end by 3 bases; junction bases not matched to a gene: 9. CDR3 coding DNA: TGTGCCAGCAGCCCCACCGGGACTAGTGGCTACGAGCAGTACTTC. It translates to CASSPTGTSGYEQYF.

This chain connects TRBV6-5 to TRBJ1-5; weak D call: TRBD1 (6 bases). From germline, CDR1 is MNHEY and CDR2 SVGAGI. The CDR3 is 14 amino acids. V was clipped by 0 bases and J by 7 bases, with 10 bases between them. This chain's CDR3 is CASSYSQGMQPQHF. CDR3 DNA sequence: TGTGCCAGCAGTTACTCACAGGGAATGCAGCCCCAGCATTTT.